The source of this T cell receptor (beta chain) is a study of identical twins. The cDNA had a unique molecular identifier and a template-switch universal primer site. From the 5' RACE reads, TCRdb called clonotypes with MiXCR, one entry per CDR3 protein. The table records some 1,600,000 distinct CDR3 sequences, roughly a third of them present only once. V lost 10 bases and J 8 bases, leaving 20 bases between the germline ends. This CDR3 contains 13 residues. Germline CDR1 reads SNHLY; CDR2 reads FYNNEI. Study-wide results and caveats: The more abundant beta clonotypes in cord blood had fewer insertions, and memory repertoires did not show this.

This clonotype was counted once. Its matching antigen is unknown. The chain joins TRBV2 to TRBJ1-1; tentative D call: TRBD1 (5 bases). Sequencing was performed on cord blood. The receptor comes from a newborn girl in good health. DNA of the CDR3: TGTGCCATTCCCCGGGGCTCACCTGCCGAAGCTTTCTTT. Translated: CAIPRGSPAEAFF.